A selection of T cell receptor beta chains follows, all from one sample in a study of shared clonotypes between healthy human individuals. The protocol was immunoSEQ multiplex PCR, while the TCRdb copy is restricted to in-frame clones and leaves out a portion. The top ten clones hold 24% of a sample with almost 700,000 clones, roughly nine tenths of them seen once. Sequenced: naive CD8+ T cells sorted from blood. The receptors originated from a man aged 30 to 45 in good health. Both conserved end residues are part of each CDR3. Fields, in order: CDR3 length, V gene, clone size, J gene, D gene, CDR3 DNA, CDR3 protein. A D gene is named only where the DNA matches it firmly. Only part of the rows carry a size: once, few, many, or a class if the clone is expanded.

16	TRBV9	-	TRBJ2-3	-	TGTGCCAGCAGCGTAGGTGGCAGGGTAACGCCAGATACGCAGTATTTT	CASSVGGRVTPDTQYF
12	TRBV14	once	TRBJ2-3	-	TGTGCCAGCAGCCAAGGACCAAGTACGCAGTATTTT	CASSQGPSTQYF
12	TRBV29-1	-	TRBJ2-3	-	TGCAGCGTTGATGTGAGGGAAGATACGCAGTATTTT	CSVDVREDTQYF
12	TRBV6-5	-	TRBJ2-7	-	TGTGCCAGCAGTTACTCTATCTACGAGCAGTACTTC	CASSYSIYEQYF
15	TRBV19	-	TRBJ2-2	-	TGTGCCAGTAGTCCCGTTCGAGGAGGCACCGGGGAGCTGTTTTTT	CASSPVRGGTGELFF
13	TRBV9	few	TRBJ1-1	-	TGTGCCAGCAGCGAGGGGGGGAACACTGAAGCTTTCTTT	CASSEGGNTEAFF
15	TRBV11-2	once	TRBJ1-1	-	TGTGCCAGCAGCCCAGAGGCCCTTCCGAACACTGAAGCTTTCTTT	CASSPEALPNTEAFF
16	TRBV2	-	TRBJ1-1	TRBD1	TGTGCCAGCAGGAAGACAGGGGATGGGACGAACACTGAAGCTTTCTTT	CASRKTGDGTNTEAFF
13	TRBV6-5	once	TRBJ2-3	-	TGTGCCAGCAGTTACTCGTGGGGGGATACGCAGTATTTT	CASSYSWGDTQYF
13	TRBV27	-	TRBJ1-2	-	TGTGCCAGCAGCCGCGGACGGATCTATGGCTACACCTTC	CASSRGRIYGYTF
22	TRBV19	-	TRBJ2-1	TRBD2	TGTGCCAGTAGTCAATGGGACAGCCCGGGACTAGCGGGAGGGCGGTCCTACAATGAGCAGTTCTTC	CASSQWDSPGLAGGRSYNEQFF
17	TRBV7-9	-	TRBJ2-3	TRBD2	TGTGCCAGCGCCACCACTGCGGGTAGCGGGGACGACCGGACGCAGTATTTT	CASATTAGSGDDRTQYF
15	TRBV27	once	TRBJ2-7	TRBD2	TGTGCCAGCAGTTTAAGCGGGGCTCTCCATTACGAGCAGTACTTC	CASSLSGALHYEQYF
16	TRBV9	-	TRBJ2-3	-	TGTGCCAGCAGCCGAAGGGGGGGAGGGAGCACAGATACGCAGTATTTT	CASSRRGGGSTDTQYF
15	TRBV11-2	-	TRBJ2-7	TRBD1	TGTGCCAGCAGTTCGCTGGCAGGGGGATTAGGGGAGCAGTACTTC	CASSSLAGGLGEQYF
14	TRBV15	-	TRBJ1-5	-	TGTGCCACCAGCAGGGACAGCTTCAATCAGCCCCAGCATTTT	CATSRDSFNQPQHF
16	TRBV11-3	-	TRBJ2-3	TRBD2	TGTGCCAGCAGCCCCGGGACTAGCGGGAGGGCAGATACGCAGTATTTT	CASSPGTSGRADTQYF
13	TRBV29-1	-	TRBJ2-7	TRBD1	TGCAGCGTTGTTGGGGGGACAGGCTACGAGCAGTACTTC	CSVVGGTGYEQYF
13	TRBV10-3	-	TRBJ2-7	-	TGTGGCCTGGCGGCAGGGCACTCCTACGAGCAGTACTTC	CGLAAGHSYEQYF
11	TRBV29-1	once	TRBJ1-1	-	TGCAGCGTTGTCATGAACACTGAAGCTTTCTTT	CSVVMNTEAFF
15	TRBV10-3	once	TRBJ2-7	TRBD2	TGTGCCATCAGTGAGCCCCGGGAGGGCGGCTACGAGCAGTACTTC	CAISEPREGGYEQYF
13	TRBV7-2	-	TRBJ2-7	-	TGTGCCAGCAGCTTCGGAGAATCCTACGAGCAGTACTTC	CASSFGESYEQYF
20	TRBV19	-	TRBJ2-1	TRBD2	TGTGCCAGTAGTATCCCCTCTACTAGCGGGATAGGCTTCGGGTACAATGAGCAGTTCTTC	CASSIPSTSGIGFGYNEQFF
14	TRBV7-9	-	TRBJ1-4	-	TGTGCCAGCAGCTTAGTGGGGCATGATGAAAAACTGTTTTTT	CASSLVGHDEKLFF
12	TRBV7-9	few	TRBJ1-4	-	TGTGCCAGCAGCCGAGACCCAGGAAAACTGTTTTTT	CASSRDPGKLFF
15	TRBV2	-	TRBJ1-2	TRBD1	TGTGCCAGCAGTGAAAGGGACAGGGGGCCTTATGGCTACACCTTC	CASSERDRGPYGYTF
13	TRBV6-5	few	TRBJ1-1	-	TGTGCCAGCAGTTACGGGGTTACCACTGAAGCTTTCTTT	CASSYGVTTEAFF
16	TRBV6-5	once	TRBJ1-6	-	TGTGCCAGCAGTTACTCGATAGGGGACTTGGCTTCACCCCTCCACTTT	CASSYSIGDLASPLHF
15	TRBV4-3	-	TRBJ2-1	-	TGCGCCAGCAGCCCATTCAGGGGGGTGTACAATGAGCAGTTCTTC	CASSPFRGVYNEQFF
15	TRBV19	-	TRBJ1-5	-	TGTGCCAGTAGTATAACATATCATAGCAATCAGCCCCAGCATTTT	CASSITYHSNQPQHF
15	TRBV6-1	-	TRBJ2-7	-	TGTGCCAGCACCAGACCTACAGTACCTTCCTACGAGCAGTACTTC	CASTRPTVPSYEQYF
14	TRBV12-2	-	TRBJ1-2	-	TGTGCAAGTCGCTTAGCCACAGGGAACTATGGCTACACCTTC	CASRLATGNYGYTF
16	TRBV7-2	-	TRBJ2-3	-	TGTGCCAGCAGCTCCCGGCCGGACAGACGCACAGATACGCAGTATTTT	CASSSRPDRRTDTQYF
19	TRBV7-8	-	TRBJ2-1	TRBD2	TGTGCCAGCAGCTTAGTGGCTAGCGGGCAACCCAGCTCCTACAATGAGCAGTTCTTC	CASSLVASGQPSSYNEQFF
15	TRBV27	-	TRBJ1-5	TRBD1	TGTGCCAGCAGTTCGGACAGGGATAGCAATCAGCCCCAGCATTTT	CASSSDRDSNQPQHF
15	TRBV4-3	-	TRBJ1-3	-	TGCGCCAGCAGCCAAGGGGCCAACTCTGGAAACACCATATATTTT	CASSQGANSGNTIYF
15	TRBV28	-	TRBJ2-7	TRBD2	TGTGCCAGCAGTTTGGTGACTAGCGGCTACTACGAGCAGTACTTC	CASSLVTSGYYEQYF
14	TRBV18	-	TRBJ1-2	-	TGTGCCAGCTCACCCGGCACATCAGACTATGGCTACACCTTC	CASSPGTSDYGYTF
18	TRBV7-9	-	TRBJ2-5	TRBD1	TGTGCCAGCAGCTCGAGACAACTGGACAGGGCTTTACAAGAGACCCAGTACTTC	CASSSRQLDRALQETQYF
15	TRBV29-1	-	TRBJ2-3	TRBD2	TGCAGCGTTTTCAGACTAGCGGGAGGATCAGATACGCAGTATTTT	CSVFRLAGGSDTQYF
11	TRBV7-9	few	TRBJ2-3	-	TGTGCCAGCAGCTCCCTAGATACGCAGTATTTT	CASSSLDTQYF
16	TRBV7-9	-	TRBJ2-7	-	TGTGCCAGCAGCTTAGGAACCCCGTCTCCTGCCCACGAGCAGTACTTC	CASSLGTPSPAHEQYF
16	TRBV5-4	-	TRBJ2-1	TRBD2	TGTGCCAGCAGCTTAGTTGGCGGGAGACTCTACAATGAGCAGTTCTTC	CASSLVGGRLYNEQFF
12	TRBV29-1	-	TRBJ2-1	-	TGCAGCGAGGGATGCCTAGACAATGAGCAGTTCTTC	CSEGCLDNEQFF
12	TRBV18	-	TRBJ2-5	-	TGTGCCAGCTCACCACCAGGGGAGACCCAGTACTTC	CASSPPGETQYF
16	TRBV11-2	-	TRBJ2-7	-	TGTGCCAGCAGCTCCGACCCCAGGGAAGGATCGTACGAGCAGTACTTC	CASSSDPREGSYEQYF
14	TRBV5-1	-	TRBJ2-7	-	TGCGCCAGCAGCTTGGCCGAGGGCTATGACGAGCAGTACTTC	CASSLAEGYDEQYF
12	TRBV7-2	few	TRBJ2-7	-	TGTGCCAGCAGCTGGGACACCTACGAGCAGTACTTC	CASSWDTYEQYF
13	TRBV29-1	once	TRBJ2-7	TRBD2	TGCAGCGTTGAACTAGCGGGAGGATACGAGCAGTACTTC	CSVELAGGYEQYF
16	TRBV29-1	-	TRBJ2-1	-	TGCAGCGCCTGGGGGGACCCCCAAAAAAACTACAATGAGCAGTTCTTC	CSAWGDPQKNYNEQFF
11	TRBV4-1	-	TRBJ1-2	-	TGCGCCAGCAGCCAGACGAGCGGCTACACCTTC	CASSQTSGYTF
16	TRBV5-5	-	TRBJ2-5	TRBD1	TGTGCCAGCAGCTTTCTACACAGGGGTTTGTCAGAGACCCAGTACTTC	CASSFLHRGLSETQYF
13	TRBV30	once	TRBJ2-7	TRBD1	TGTGCCTGGAGTGTAGGACAGGGGCGGGAGCAGTACTTC	CAWSVGQGREQYF
12	TRBV5-1	-	TRBJ2-5	-	TGCGCCAGCAGCTTAGATGTGAAGACCCAGTACTTC	CASSLDVKTQYF